This TCR beta chain originates from a study of blood T cells in healthy people across ages. Germline V gene data show CDR1 as SGHTA and CDR2 as FQGNSA. V dropped 5 bases and J dropped 5; count of bases not matched to a gene: 13. The CDR3 extends over 16 amino acids. A second PCR of roughly 7 to 11 cycles used a sample-barcoded 5' primer and a J-beta primer mix. TCRdb called the 5' RACE reads again in MiXCR, with one record for every CDR3 protein. The sample includes around 1,500,000 distinct CDR3 sequences, under 30% of them seen just once. This TCR was recovered from a woman aged 25-40 years in good health. The gene calls are TRBV7-2 and TRBJ2-3; TRBD2 agrees at 7 bases. The sample taken for sequencing was blood. DNA for the CDR3: TGTGCCAGCAGCCTTGGGACGGGGGGAGCGGGAGATACGCAGTATTTT. Translated: CASSLGTGGAGDTQYF.